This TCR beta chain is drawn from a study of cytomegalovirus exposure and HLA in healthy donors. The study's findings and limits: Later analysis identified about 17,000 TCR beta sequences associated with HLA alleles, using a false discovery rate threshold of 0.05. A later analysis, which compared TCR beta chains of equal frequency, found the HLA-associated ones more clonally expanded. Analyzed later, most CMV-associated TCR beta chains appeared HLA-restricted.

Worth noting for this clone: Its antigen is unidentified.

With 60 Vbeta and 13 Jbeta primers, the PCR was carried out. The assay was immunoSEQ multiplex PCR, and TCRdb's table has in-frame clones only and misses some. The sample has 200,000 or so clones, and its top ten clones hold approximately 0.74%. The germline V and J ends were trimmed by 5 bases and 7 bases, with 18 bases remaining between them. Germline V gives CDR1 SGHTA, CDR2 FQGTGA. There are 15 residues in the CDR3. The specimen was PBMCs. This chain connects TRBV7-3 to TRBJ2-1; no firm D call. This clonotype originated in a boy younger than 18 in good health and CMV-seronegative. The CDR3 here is CASSPTLGSWNEQFF. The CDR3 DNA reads TGTGCCAGCAGCCCAACCCTTGGTAGTTGGAATGAGCAGTTCTTC. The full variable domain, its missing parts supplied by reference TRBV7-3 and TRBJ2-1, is GAGVSQTPSNKVTEKGKYVELRCDPISGHTALYWYRQSLGQGPEFLIYFQGTGAADDSGLPNDRFFAVRPEGSVSTLKIQRTERGDSAVYLCASSPTLGSWNEQFFGPGTRLTVL.